This T cell receptor beta chain was retrieved from a study of CD4 and CD8 cells across lung adenocarcinoma regions (dated by TCRdb to 2016 to 2019). Study-level background: To look at intratumor heterogeneity in the T cell receptor repertoire, the study compared tumor centers against tumor margins.

CDR1 and CDR2 (MNHNS, SASEGT) derive from the germline V gene. Including the terminal cysteine and phenylalanine, the CDR3 comprises 15 residues. CDR3 DNA only is kept here, 45 bases in frame from base 1. V is cut by 2 bases and J by 6 bases, and the space between the germline ends is 14 bases. Donors were patients with localized lung adenocarcinoma, a subtype of non-small cell lung cancer. Samples were obtained from the centers of localized lung adenocarcinomas. For TCR repertoire analysis, CD8+ T cells taken from tumor tissue were profiled apart from CD4+ T cells. Receptor libraries were prepared by PCR. TCRdb records HiSeq X Ten as the sequencer. The public reads were reanalyzed by TCRdb: fastp trimming at Q25, MiXCR alignment, in-frame beta chains only. When rows share a CDR3 protein, they turn into one entry using the most common DNA and genes. Present in this sample are about 7,500 distinct CDR3 sequences, 53% of which were seen just once. Of the sample, around 97% is held by the ten largest clones.

By sample share, this clonotype is medium-sized (0.01 to 0.1%). Its antigen is currently not known. No per-base quality is available; no much larger clone lies one base away. The sample taken for sequencing was CD8+ T cells from the center of a lung tumor. The cell subset or site label on this specimen signifies: tumor center region. The receptor chain draws on TRBV6-1 and TRBJ2-1; the D region possibly corresponds to TRBD2 (6 bases align). This TCR was recovered from a male donor with lung adenocarcinoma. The CD4 and CD8 labels of this study may be unreliable. At the DNA level, the sequence is TGTGCCAGCAGTGAATGGAGCGGGCGCAGCAATGAGCAGTTCTTC. It codes for CASSEWSGRSNEQFF.